This T cell receptor (beta chain) is drawn from a study of cytomegalovirus exposure and HLA in healthy donors. V was clipped by 6 bases and J by 1 base, with 12 bases between them. The germline CDR1 and CDR2 sequences are MNHEY and SMNVEV (reference sequence). The CDR3 covers 14 residues. For this clone: Its antigen is still unknown.

Whole-study findings and limits: Rarity held for most TCR sequences, but there were some public TCRs that occurred in many donors.

The assay was immunoSEQ multiplex PCR, and TCRdb's table has in-frame clones only and misses some. The profile shows approximately 170,000 clones, about four fifths of them singletons. Material: PBMCs. The rearrangement joins TRBV27 to TRBJ1-1; possible D gene TRBD1, 5 bases. This TCR came from a man aged 30-40 years in good health and CMV-seropositive. This CDR3 reads CASRPGLQNTEAFF. CDR3 DNA sequence: TGTGCCAGCAGGCCGGGACTTCAGAACACTGAAGCTTTCTTT.